One and the same sample provided the 15 T cell receptor beta chains below, sequenced in a study of blood T cell repertoires in COVID-19. Measured with immunoSEQ multiplex PCR; TCRdb has only the in-frame clones, and not every one. The sample has roughly 100,000 clones; 87% are singletons. The sequenced material came from peripheral blood. These receptor sequences come from a man aged 50-60 years with acute or convalescent COVID-19.

This clone was seen once. The V and J genes are TRBV6-1 and TRBJ1-2, with TRBD1 matching over 7 bases. Germline loops: CDR1 MNHNS, CDR2 SASEGT. The CDR3 consists of 13 residues. The V and J ends lost 2 bases and 5 bases, in that order; junction bases with no gene match: 2. CDR3 nucleotide sequence: TGTGCCAGCAGTGAACAGACAGGGTATGGCTACACCTTC. This translates into CASSEQTGYGYTF.

This chain uses TRBV11-2 with TRBJ1-5, with D unresolved. Trimming took 1 base from V and 4 from J, leaving 5 bases between them. Germline CDR1 SGHAT, CDR2 FQNNGV. The CDR3 contains 13 residues. CDR3 coding DNA: TGTGCCAGCAGCTTAGGCCAGAATCAGCCCCAGCATTTT. Its translation: CASSLGQNQPQHF.

In its sample, this clone was seen once. J is TRBJ2-7 and V is TRBV7-9, with 9 bases identical to TRBD1. The CDR3 sequence is 15 residues long. From germline, CDR1 is SEHNR and CDR2 FQNEAQ (reference sequence). The V and J ends lost 1 base and 6 bases, in that order; junction bases with no gene match: 7. The CDR3 DNA sequence: TGTGCCAGCAGCTTAGTGGGACAGGGACCCAGCGAGCAGTACTTC. It specifies CASSLVGQGPSEQYF.

The chain joins TRBV27 to TRBJ2-2, with 13 positions matching TRBD2. The trim removed 5 bases at V and 4 bases at J, leaving 7 bases unmatched. From germline, CDR1 is MNHEY and CDR2 SMNVEV (reference sequence). This CDR3 comprises 17 residues. The CDR3 is CASSPGTSGVSTGELFF. CDR3 in DNA: TGTGCCAGCAGTCCCGGGACTAGCGGGGTGAGCACCGGGGAGCTGTTTTTT.

J is TRBJ1-2 and V is TRBV5-1; the D is unclear. This CDR3 has 12 residues. Germline V gives CDR1 SGHRS, CDR2 YFSETQ. V was shortened by 4 bases and J by 8 bases, with 12 bases between the two germline ends. Here the CDR3 DNA reads TGCGCCAGCAGCCCCGATAGAAAGGGCTACACCTTC. Amino acids: CASSPDRKGYTF.

The J gene is TRBJ2-1, the V gene TRBV7-9, with D maybe TRBD2 (6 bases). This CDR3 has 15 residues. V lost 0 bases to trimming and J lost 10 bases, with 16 bases between them. The germline V gene has CDR1 SEHNR and CDR2 FQNEAQ (reference sequence). CDR3 in DNA: TGTGCCAGCAGCTTAGCTAGCTCGGGAGAGGGAGAGCAGTTCTTC. This codes for CASSLASSGEGEQFF.

This clone was detected only a few times. The V gene is TRBV4-1, the J gene TRBJ2-3, with 9 positions matching TRBD2. With V trimmed by 0 bases and J by 0 bases, 4 bases remained unmatched. CDR1 MGHRA and CDR2 YSYEKL come from the germline V gene. The CDR3 length is 17 residues. Here the CDR3 DNA reads TGCGCCAGCAGCCAAGAACGACTAGCGGTTAGCACAGATACGCAGTATTTT. Its protein is CASSQERLAVSTDTQYF.

This clone has a handful of counts. V is TRBV25-1 and J is TRBJ2-7; TRBD1 might be the D (6 bases). The CDR3 is 16 amino acids. With 2 bases removed from V and 3 bases from J, the gap between germline ends came to 17 bases. CDR1 is MGHDK and CDR2 is SYGVNS in the germline V gene. CDR3 coding DNA: TGTGCCAGCAGTGAAAAACAGGGCCTGGCGGGCTACGAGCAGTACTTC. Translating gives CASSEKQGLAGYEQYF.

The chain recombines TRBV10-2 with TRBJ2-2, with 10 positions matching TRBD2. The CDR3 has 18 amino acids. Germline loops: CDR1 WSHSY, CDR2 SAAADI. V shed 0 bases, J shed 3 bases, and the junction held 7 bases outside the gene matches. Here the CDR3 reads CASSESQGLAGDTGELFF. CDR3 nucleotide sequence: TGCGCCAGCAGTGAGTCTCAAGGGCTAGCGGGAGACACCGGGGAGCTGTTTTTT.

V gene TRBV5-1 combines with J gene TRBJ2-1; 14 positions match TRBD2. J lost 7 bases, V lost 2 bases, and 2 bases had no gene match. The CDR3 contains 15 residues. Per the germline V gene, CDR1 is SGHRS and CDR2 is YFSETQ. The CDR3 bases are TGCGCCAGCAGCTTCGGGACTAGCGGGAGTAATGAGCAGTTCTTC. Its protein product is CASSFGTSGSNEQFF.

This clone has only a few counts. V is TRBV28 and J is TRBJ1-3; TRBD1 matches at 9 bases. Germline CDR1 reads MDHEN; CDR2 reads SYDVKM. V trimming: 6 bases; J trimming: 8 bases; junction bases outside the gene matches: 5. The CDR3 spans 13 residues. CDR3: CASRGQGKDTIYF. The CDR3 nucleotides read TGTGCCAGCAGAGGACAGGGGAAAGACACCATATATTTT.

CDR3 amino acids: CASSLALAGLNTGELFF. For the CDR3, the DNA is TGTGCCAGCAGCTTGGCCCTGGCGGGTTTGAACACCGGGGAGCTGTTTTTT. V usage is TRBV5-4 and J usage is TRBJ2-2; a weak D match, TRBD2 (5 bases). Germline CDR1 reads SGHNT; CDR2 reads YYREEE (reference sequence). V was shortened by 0 bases and J by 1 base, with 13 bases between the two germline ends. CDR3 size: 17 residues. Supplemented by reference TRBV5-4 and TRBJ2-2, the full variable domain reads ETGVTQSPTHLIKTRGQQVTLRCSSQSGHNTVSWYQQALGQGPQFIFQYYREEENGRGNFPPRFSGLQFPNYSSELNVNALELDDSALYLCASSLALAGLNTGELFFGEGSRLTVL.

In this sample, this clone turned up once. This chain links TRBV2 with TRBJ2-1; TRBD2 matches at 7 bases. Looked up from germline, CDR1 is SNHLY and CDR2 is FYNNEI. The CDR3 consists of 12 residues. Losses at the gene ends were 6 bases for V and 10 bases for J; bases not matched to a gene: 6. The CDR3 region has the DNA TGTGCCAGCAGGGGGGACGGGAGGGAGCAGTTCTTC. Protein: CASRGDGREQFF.

This clone occurred once. The chain is built from TRBV28 and TRBJ2-1; D may be TRBD2 (7 bases). The CDR3 is 17 amino acids. Germline CDR1 and CDR2: MDHEN and SYDVKM. V was shortened by 4 bases and J by 6 bases, with 22 bases between the two germline ends. The CDR3 DNA sequence: TGTGCCAGCAGTTCGGGGGGCGCGATCATTCTGGGCAATGAGCAGTTCTTC. Translated: CASSSGGAIILGNEQFF.

This clone was found once. The chain joins TRBV7-2 to TRBJ2-2, with no clear D. Germline CDR1 reads SGHTA; CDR2 reads FQGNSA. Trimming cost V 1 base and J 7 bases, with 4 bases left between them. The CDR3 has 12 residues. The CDR3 here is CASSLGVGELFF. The CDR3 DNA follows: TGTGCCAGCAGCTTAGGAGTCGGGGAGCTGTTTTTT.